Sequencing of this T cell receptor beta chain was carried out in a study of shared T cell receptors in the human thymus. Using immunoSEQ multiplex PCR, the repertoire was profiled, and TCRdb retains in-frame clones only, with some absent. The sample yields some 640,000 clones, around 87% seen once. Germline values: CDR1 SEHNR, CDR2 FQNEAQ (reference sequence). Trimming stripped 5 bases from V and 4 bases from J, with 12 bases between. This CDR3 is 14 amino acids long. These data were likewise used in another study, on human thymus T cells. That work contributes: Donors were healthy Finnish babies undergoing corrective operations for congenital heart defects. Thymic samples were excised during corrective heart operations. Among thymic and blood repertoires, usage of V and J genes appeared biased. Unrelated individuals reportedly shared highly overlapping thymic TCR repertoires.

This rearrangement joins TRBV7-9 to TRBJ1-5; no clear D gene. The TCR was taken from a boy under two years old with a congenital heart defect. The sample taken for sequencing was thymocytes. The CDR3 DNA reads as TGTGCCAGCAGCCACGAAACAAGTAATCAGCCCCAGCATTTT. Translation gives CASSHETSNQPQHF.